This TCR beta chain was captured in a study of shared T cell receptors in the human thymus. Method: immunoSEQ multiplex PCR; TCRdb's copy keeps in-frame clones and lacks some. The profile shows some 720,000 clones, approximately 87% of them singletons. These sequences were also reported in another study, on human thymus T cells. From that report: Each of the donors was a healthy Finnish infant who was undergoing open corrective cardiac surgery for congenital heart defects. Apparent bias marked the V and J gene usage of thymic and blood repertoires. A high degree of thymic repertoire overlap among unrelated individuals was reported in related research.

The receptor was derived from a boy under two years old with a congenital heart defect. The material sequenced was thymocytes.

This chain's CDR3 is CASSLWNSLGTSNEQFF. CDR3 DNA sequence: TGTGCCAGCAGCTTATGGAATTCCCTTGGGACTAGCAATGAGCAGTTCTTC. The chain joins TRBV11-2 to TRBJ2-1; 8 nucleotides line up with TRBD2. The J segment lost 6 bases and the V segment lost 2 bases, leaving 12 bases of the junction unmatched. There are 17 residues in the CDR3. Germline V CDR1 and CDR2: SGHAT, FQNNGV.